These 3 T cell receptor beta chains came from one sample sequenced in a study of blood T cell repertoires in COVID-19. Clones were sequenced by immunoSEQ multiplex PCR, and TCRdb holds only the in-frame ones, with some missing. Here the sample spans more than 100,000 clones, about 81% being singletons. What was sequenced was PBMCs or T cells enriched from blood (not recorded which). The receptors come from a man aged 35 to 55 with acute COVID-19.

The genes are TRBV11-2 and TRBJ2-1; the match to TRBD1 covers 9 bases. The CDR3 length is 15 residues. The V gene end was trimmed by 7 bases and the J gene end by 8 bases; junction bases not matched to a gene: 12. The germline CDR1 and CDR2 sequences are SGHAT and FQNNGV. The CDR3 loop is CASNIRGTGNYEQFF. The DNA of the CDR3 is TGTGCCAGCAACATTAGGGGGACAGGGAACTATGAGCAGTTCTTC.

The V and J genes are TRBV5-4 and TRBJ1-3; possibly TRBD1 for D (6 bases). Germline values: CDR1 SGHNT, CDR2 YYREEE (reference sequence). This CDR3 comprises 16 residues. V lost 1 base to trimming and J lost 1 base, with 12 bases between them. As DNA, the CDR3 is TGTGCCAGCAGCTTGCTCGGTGGGACATCTGGAAACACCATATATTTT. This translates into CASSLLGGTSGNTIYF.

CDR3 region: CASSATGTGAYEQYF. In DNA form, the CDR3 reads TGTGCCAGCAGCGCCACAGGGACAGGCGCCTACGAGCAGTACTTC. The rearrangement links TRBV9 to TRBJ2-7; 8 bases agree with TRBD1. The CDR3 has 15 residues. Losses at the gene ends were 3 bases for V and 2 bases for J; bases not matched to a gene: 7. Germline V gene lookup returns CDR1 SGDLS and CDR2 YYNGEE.